What follows are 16 T cell receptor beta chains derived from one specimen sequenced in a study of CD8+ T cells in alopecia areata. Treatment meaning: oral pan-JAK inhibitor, 5-10 mg twice daily. RNA was extracted and reverse transcribed into cDNA as the sequencing template. The method was immunoSEQ multiplex PCR; TCRdb's version includes in-frame clones alone and lacks a portion of them. The table has about 200,000 clones, 35% to 40% seen once. This specimen was CD4+ T cells sorted from blood, taken around week 31, from a patient treated with tofacitinib. The receptors derive from a human donor with alopecia areata.

This clone was detected only a few times. V and J are TRBV23-1 and TRBJ1-2, with a weak D call TRBD1 (5 bases). TRBV23-1 is flagged as an ORF with uncertain function. The V end was cut by 2 bases, the J end by 8 bases, with 15 bases between. This CDR3 region has 14 residues. The CDR3: CASSQPRRWGGYTF. In DNA, the CDR3 is TGCGCCAGCAGTCAACCCCGCCGGTGGGGCGGCTACACCTTC.

This clone has just a few counts. The rearrangement joins TRBV15 to TRBJ2-5, with D hard to call. Germline CDR1 LNHNV, CDR2 YYDKDF (reference sequence). Deletions cut 1 base from V and 2 bases from J, with 11 bases between. CDR3 length equals 15 residues. CDR3: CATSRAPEFQETQYF. In DNA form, the CDR3 reads TGTGCCACCAGCAGAGCCCCAGAGTTTCAAGAGACCCAGTACTTC.

This clone showed up just a few times. The rearrangement joins TRBV7-9 to TRBJ1-1, with 7 bases aligning to TRBD1. Looked up from germline, CDR1 is SEHNR and CDR2 is FQNEAQ (reference sequence). The CDR3 length is 13 residues. V shed 8 bases and J 1 base; nucleotides not matched to a gene: 4. CDR3 nucleotides: TGTGCCAGCGTGGGACAGACGAACACTGAAGCTTTCTTT. This codes for CASVGQTNTEAFF.

This clone was observed a handful of times. The chain links TRBV29-1 to TRBJ2-7; 8 nucleotides align to TRBD1. In germline, CDR1 is SQVTM, CDR2 ANQGSEA. V lost 7 bases to trimming and J lost 6 bases; unmatched junction nucleotides: 5. The CDR3 has 11 amino acids. This CDR3 is CSAGQGGEQYF. The CDR3 DNA sequence: TGCAGCGCCGGACAGGGAGGCGAGCAGTACTTC.

This chain uses TRBV5-6 with TRBJ1-1; D is perhaps TRBD1 (6 bases). Per the germline V gene, CDR1 is SGHDT and CDR2 is YYEEEE. The V gene lost 5 bases and the J gene lost 1 base, with 9 bases spanning the gap. The CDR3 is 13 amino acids. CDR3 DNA sequence: TGTGCCAGCAGTCGGACAGAGAACACTGAAGCTTTCTTT. Its protein is CASSRTENTEAFF.

V and J are TRBV5-1 and TRBJ1-5; D unresolved. CDR1 is SGHRS and CDR2 is YFSETQ in the germline V gene. The CDR3 runs to 15 residues. The ends were cut back, 4 bases at V and 0 bases at J, with 11 bases in the middle. As DNA, the CDR3 is TGCGCCAGCAGCCCGGAGGGCTATAGCAATCAGCCCCAGCATTTT. Protein product: CASSPEGYSNQPQHF.

This clone was seen only a few times. This sequence joins TRBV7-9 and TRBJ1-6; D is perhaps TRBD1 (6 bases). V was trimmed by 3 bases and J by 14 bases, leaving 11 bases between them. CDR1 and CDR2 from the germline V gene are SEHNR and FQNEAQ (reference sequence). The CDR3 consists of 12 residues. Here the CDR3 DNA reads TGTGCCAGCAGCTTTGAGGACAGATCCCTCCACTTT. It translates to CASSFEDRSLHF.

Only a few counts were recorded for this clone. The J gene is TRBJ1-4, the V gene TRBV29-1; D is possibly TRBD1 (5 bases). Deletions cut 3 bases from V and 10 bases from J, with 15 bases between. CDR1 is SQVTM and CDR2 is ANQGSEA in the germline V gene. The CDR3 totals 13 residues. The CDR3 reads CSVERGERGKLFF. The CDR3 region has the DNA TGCAGCGTTGAGCGGGGGGAACGCGGAAAACTGTTTTTT.

This clone has a handful of counts. In DNA, the CDR3 is TGCGCCAGCAGCCAAGATCCCAGGGGGGGTTATGAAAAACTGTTTTTT. Protein: CASSQDPRGGYEKLFF. This sequence joins TRBV4-1 and TRBJ1-4; 7 bases line up with TRBD1. The CDR3 has 16 residues. The ends lost 0 bases at V and 6 bases at J; junction bases unmatched: 7. The V gene's germline CDR1 is MGHRA and CDR2 YSYEKL.

Regarding this clone: Other nucleotide sequences in the sample specify the same CDR3. V is TRBV5-1 and J is TRBJ2-2; D is uncertain. This CDR3 comprises 14 residues. Per the germline V gene, CDR1 is SGHRS and CDR2 is YFSETQ. Deletions cut 0 bases from V and 1 base from J, with 4 bases between. CDR3 nucleotide sequence: TGCGCCAGCAGCTTGGGCCAGAACACCGGGGAGCTGTTTTTT. This sequence encodes CASSLGQNTGELFF.

This clone has just one count. The rearrangement uses TRBV5-1 and TRBJ1-1; 7 bases map to TRBD1. Germline lookup yields CDR1 SGHRS and CDR2 YFSETQ. CDR3 length: 15 residues. V lost 4 bases to trimming and J lost 4 bases; unmatched junction nucleotides: 10. For the CDR3, the DNA is TGCGCCAGCAGCACCCGACAGGGAGGGGGCACTGAAGCTTTCTTT. This gives the protein CASSTRQGGGTEAFF.

The V gene is TRBV2, the J gene TRBJ1-3, with a weak D call TRBD1 (5 bases). Deletions cut 8 bases from V and 0 bases from J, with 8 bases between. The CDR3 runs to 13 residues. Germline V gene lookup returns CDR1 SNHLY and CDR2 FYNNEI. The DNA of the CDR3 is TGTGCCAGCTTGGGGGACTCTGGAAACACCATATATTTT. Its translation: CASLGDSGNTIYF.

The chain carries TRBV29-1 and TRBJ1-1, with a weak D call TRBD1 (5 bases). Trimming cost V 6 bases and J 0 bases, with 11 bases left between them. Germline CDR1 SQVTM, CDR2 ANQGSEA. The CDR3 has 13 residues. The CDR3 DNA reads TGCAGCGTCGGAGGGGTGTTGAACACTGAAGCTTTCTTT. Its protein is CSVGGVLNTEAFF.

This clone was picked up a small number of times. The chain combines TRBV29-1 with TRBJ1-2; the D gene is possibly TRBD1 (6 bases). V was trimmed by 4 bases and J by 1 base, leaving 13 bases between them. There are 14 residues in the CDR3. CDR1 is SQVTM and CDR2 is ANQGSEA in the germline V gene. The DNA of the CDR3 is TGCAGCGTTGGATCTGGGACATTTAACTATGGCTACACCTTC. Its protein product is CSVGSGTFNYGYTF.

The gene calls are TRBV19 and TRBJ1-2; no reliable D call. CDR1 is LNHDA and CDR2 is SQIVND in the germline V gene (reference sequence). This CDR3 contains 14 residues. Trimming took off 3 bases at V and 4 bases at J, with 12 bases between the two ends. CDR3 in amino acids: CASSISGSSYGYTF. For the CDR3, the DNA is TGTGCCAGTAGTATTTCCGGCAGCAGCTATGGCTACACCTTC.

This clone has only a few counts. Within the sample, other DNA sequences also encode this same CDR3. The chain has TRBV7-9 and TRBJ2-3, with 14 bases that match TRBD2. With 4 bases clipped from V and 6 bases from J, the junction kept 3 bases outside the gene matches. Per germline, CDR1 SEHNR and CDR2 FQNEAQ (reference sequence). The CDR3 spans 15 residues. The CDR3 DNA reads TGTGCCAGCAGCTCGACTAGCGGGGGGGCTGATACGCAGTATTTT. It translates to CASSSTSGGADTQYF.